The 11 T cell receptor beta chains below were found in one sample sequenced in a study of cytomegalovirus exposure and HLA in healthy donors. With 60 Vbeta and 13 Jbeta primers, the PCR was carried out. Sequenced by immunoSEQ multiplex PCR; TCRdb stores in-frame clones only, minus some. Of over 250,000 clones listed, roughly 90% are singletons. The sample comprised PBMCs. The receptors derive from a man aged 40-49 years in good health and CMV-seropositive.

This chain connects TRBV5-1 to TRBJ1-2, with D uncertain. Germline values: CDR1 SGHRS, CDR2 YFSETQ. The V gene lost 4 bases and the J gene lost 4 bases, with 20 bases spanning the gap. The CDR3 has 16 residues. CDR3 nucleotides: TGCGCCAGCAGCCCCACTACCGGGATGGAGGGCTATGGCTACACCTTC. This gives the protein CASSPTTGMEGYGYTF.

The chain is built from TRBV6-5 and TRBJ1-2; possible D gene TRBD1, 6 bases. The V gene's germline CDR1 is MNHEY and CDR2 SVGAGI. The CDR3 is made up of 14 amino acids. Trimming pared 5 bases from V and 5 bases from J, leaving 15 bases between. CDR3 sequence (DNA): TGTGCCAGCAGTCCCCGGGGAGGGGGGTATGGCTACACCTTC. The encoded protein is CASSPRGGGYGYTF.

In its sample, this clone was seen a few times. J is TRBJ1-1 and V is TRBV6-5, with 7 bases matching TRBD1. The V and J ends lost 6 bases and 3 bases, in that order; junction bases with no gene match: 10. The germline V gene has CDR1 MNHEY and CDR2 SVGAGI. The CDR3 is 15 residues long. CDR3 nucleotides: TGTGCCAGCAGATACAACAGGGGTACTTACACTGAAGCTTTCTTT. Translating gives CASRYNRGTYTEAFF.

This clone was counted only a few times. This chain uses TRBV4-3 with TRBJ1-5, with 8 bases matching TRBD1. Germline values: CDR1 LGHNA, CDR2 YSLEER. The V and J ends lost 4 bases and 5 bases, in that order; junction bases with no gene match: 7. The CDR3 runs 15 residues. CDR3 residues: CASSLGQGTYQPQHF. Written as DNA, the CDR3 is TGCGCCAGCAGCCTCGGACAGGGCACTTATCAGCCCCAGCATTTT.

The chain links TRBV7-9 to TRBJ1-2; D gene unclear. The CDR3 covers 13 residues. The germline V gene has CDR1 SEHNR and CDR2 FQNEAQ (reference sequence). V lost 5 bases, J lost 4 bases, and 11 bases lay in between. The CDR3 coding sequence is TGTGCCAGCAGCCAGCAGCAGGTCTATGGCTACACCTTC. Amino acids: CASSQQQVYGYTF.

V usage is TRBV5-1 and J usage is TRBJ1-4; a possible D gene is TRBD1 (5 bases). The CDR3 is made up of 17 amino acids. Trimming stripped 1 base from V and 1 base from J, with 14 bases between. The germline V gene encodes CDR1 SGHRS and CDR2 YFSETQ. CDR3 sequence (DNA): TGCGCCAGCAGCTTGTTCTTTCAGGGTGGAACTAATGAAAAACTGTTTTTT. This gives the protein CASSLFFQGGTNEKLFF.

This clone appeared a single time. This chain connects TRBV19 to TRBJ2-7, with TRBD2 identical over 12 bases. CDR1 LNHDA and CDR2 SQIVND come from the germline V gene (reference sequence). The V and J ends lost 6 bases and 0 bases, in that order; junction bases with no gene match: 0. There are 14 residues in the CDR3. DNA for the CDR3: TGTGCCAGTAGGACTAGCGGGAGCTCCTACGAGCAGTACTTC. Translation gives CASRTSGSSYEQYF.

The CDR3, as DNA: TGTGCCAGCAGCTCTACTCAGGGACAGGGGACGAATGGCTACACCTTC. This sequence encodes CASSSTQGQGTNGYTF. The chain joins TRBV7-3 to TRBJ1-2, with 10 bases identical to TRBD1. V was clipped by 4 bases and J by 6 bases; unmatched bases: 11. Germline V CDR1 and CDR2: SGHTA, FQGTGA. The CDR3 is 16 amino acids.

A remark on this clone: Compared with germline, one end of the junction differs, possibly owing to a read error. The chain combines TRBV7-9 with TRBJ2-3; D is unresolved. There are 13 residues in the CDR3. Germline CDR1 reads SEHNR; CDR2 reads FQNEAQ (reference sequence). The CDR3 sequence: CSSRPGVLDTQYF. The CDR3 DNA is TGTTCCAGCAGACCCGGTGTGTTGGATACGCAGTATTTT.

This CDR3 is CASKKLAGTDTQYF. The CDR3 nucleotides are TGTGCCAGCAAAAAACTAGCGGGGACAGATACGCAGTATTTT. The rearrangement uses TRBV28 and TRBJ2-3; 10 bases are shared with TRBD2. Germline V gives CDR1 MDHEN, CDR2 SYDVKM. Losses at the gene ends were 7 bases for V and 3 bases for J; bases not matched to a gene: 4. The CDR3 loop spans 14 amino acids.

The chain carries TRBV6-6 and TRBJ2-1, with 8 bases that match TRBD2. In germline, CDR1 is MNHNY, CDR2 SVGAGI (reference sequence). The CDR3 extends over 14 amino acids. Trimming took 7 bases from V and 3 from J; bases not matched to a gene: 5. CDR3 nucleotides: TGTGCCAGCACCTACGGGACTAGCTACAATGAGCAGTTCTTC. Translated, it gives CASTYGTSYNEQFF.